Following are 17 T cell receptor beta chains from one sample sequenced in a study of response to subunit inactivated influenza vaccine. One entry per CDR3 protein, called by TCRdb with MiXCR from the RT-PCR reads. The table records 500,000 or so distinct CDR3 sequences, about 17% of them present only once. Sequenced here: CD4+ T cells sorted from PBMCs, sampled less than 30 months after vaccination. The receptors shown here come from a man between 50 and 75 years old who received an inactivated influenza vaccine.

This clonotype was observed at least ten times. The chain joins TRBV12-3 or TRBV12-4 to TRBJ2-5; D gene ambiguous. CDR3 length equals 11 residues. Trimming removed 5 bases from V and 7 bases from J, with 8 bases in between. Here the CDR3 reads CASSSEATQYF. The CDR3 DNA reads TGTGCCAGCAGTAGCGAAGCGACCCAGTACTTC.

This clonotype was detected a few times. The chain has TRBV27 and TRBJ1-4; D gene unclear. The CDR3 extends over 14 amino acids. Trimming took 0 bases from V and 7 from J, leaving 9 bases between them. CDR1 and CDR2 from the germline V gene are MNHEY and SMNVEV (reference sequence). The CDR3 loop reads CASSLSFRFEKLFF. CDR3 bases: TGTGCCAGCAGTTTATCTTTTAGATTTGAAAAACTGTTTTTT. Based on the CDR3 plus reference TRBV27 and TRBJ1-4, the full variable domain is EAQVTQNPRYLITVTGKKLTVTCSQNMNHEYMSWYRQDPGLGLRQIYYSMNVEVTDKGDVPEGYKVSRKEKRNFPLILESPSPNQTSLYFCASSLSFRFEKLFFGSGTQLSVL.

This clonotype occurred many times. The J gene is TRBJ1-2, the V gene TRBV10-3; the D is unclear. This CDR3 has 13 amino acids. Between the trimmed V and J ends, which lost 11 bases and 2 bases, there was a span of 15 bases. Germline V gene lookup returns CDR1 ENHRY and CDR2 SYGVKD. In nucleotides, the CDR3 is TGTGCCGCAAACGGGCCAGAAAACTATGGCTACACCTTC. Amino acid sequence: CAANGPENYGYTF.

This clonotype was counted a few times. The chain uses TRBV18 and TRBJ2-3, with D tentatively TRBD1 (5 bases). The germline V gene encodes CDR1 KGHSH and CDR2 LQKENI. V was cut by 4 bases and J by 5 bases, with 16 bases left in between. CDR3 length: 15 residues. In DNA form, the CDR3 reads TGTGCCAGCTCACTAAATGCGAATAGGGGAGATACGCAGTATTTT. Its translation: CASSLNANRGDTQYF.

The chain joins TRBV6-2 or TRBV6-3 to TRBJ1-2; no definite D call. This CDR3 contains 12 residues. In germline, CDR1 is MNHEY, CDR2 SVGEGT. With 7 bases removed from V and 4 bases from J, the gap between germline ends came to 10 bases. CDR3 nucleotides: TGTGCCAGCACAAACAAGATCTATGGCTACACCTTC. Translated, it gives CASTNKIYGYTF.

The genes are TRBV25-1 and TRBJ1-6, with unresolved D. The CDR3 runs 15 residues. V lost 2 bases and J 5 bases, leaving 10 bases between the germline ends. Per the germline V gene, CDR1 is MGHDK and CDR2 is SYGVNS. CDR3 sequence: CASSEKEGNNSPLHF. CDR3 in DNA: TGTGCCAGCAGTGAAAAAGAAGGGAATAATTCACCCCTCCACTTT.

The CDR3 here is CAISRGQGARNTIYF. For the CDR3, the DNA is TGTGCCATCAGCAGGGGACAGGGGGCGCGGAACACCATATATTTT. J is TRBJ1-3 and V is TRBV10-3, with 12 bases identical to TRBD1. The CDR3 consists of 15 residues. The V and J ends lost 6 bases and 7 bases, in that order; junction bases with no gene match: 7. Germline CDR1 reads ENHRY; CDR2 reads SYGVKD.

This clonotype has a count of ten or more. The chain employs TRBV6-5 and TRBJ1-5; D remains unclear. Trimming left V 4 bases short and J 0 bases short, with 7 bases between. CDR1 is MNHEY, CDR2 SVGAGI, per germline. CDR3 size: 14 residues. The CDR3 bases are TGTGCCAGCAGTTCAACAAATAGCAATCAGCCCCAGCATTTT. Amino acids: CASSSTNSNQPQHF.

As to this clonotype: The junction departs from the called germline gene at one end, perhaps through a read error. The chain combines TRBV5-5 with TRBJ2-1; D not resolved. Germline lookup yields CDR1 SGHKS and CDR2 YYEKEE (reference sequence). This CDR3 is built from 13 residues. This CDR3 is CASSLRSSNEQFF. The CDR3 nucleotides are TGTGCCAGCAGCTTGAGGTCCTCCAATGAGCAGTTCTTC.

CDR3 nucleotides: TGTGCCAGCAGGCGACTAGCGGGGGGGCCGGGAAATACGCAGTATTTT. Encoded protein: CASRRLAGGPGNTQYF. The chain joins TRBV12-3 or TRBV12-4 to TRBJ2-3; TRBD2 agrees at 14 bases. The CDR3 covers 16 residues. After removal of 6 bases from V and 7 bases from J, the junction contained 9 bases not matched to a gene.

This clonotype turned up a few times. The V gene is TRBV6-2 or TRBV6-3, the J gene TRBJ2-1; 7 positions match TRBD2. The ends lost 2 bases at V and 4 bases at J; junction bases unmatched: 11. CDR3 length equals 17 residues. From germline, CDR1 is MNHEY and CDR2 SVGEGT. DNA of the CDR3: TGTGCCAGCAGTTACGCTCGGCTAGCGGACAAATACAATGAGCAGTTCTTC. Translating gives CASSYARLADKYNEQFF.

This clonotype came up a few times. The chain joins TRBV6-1 to TRBJ2-2; maybe TRBD1 (6 bases). The CDR3 spans 13 residues. Looked up from germline, CDR1 is MNHNS and CDR2 is SASEGT. V shed 8 bases and J shed 5 bases, with 12 bases lying between them. CDR3 loop: CASVQGGTGELFF. The CDR3 region has the DNA TGTGCCAGCGTACAGGGTGGAACCGGGGAGCTGTTTTTT.

This clonotype has at least ten counts. The chain links TRBV28 to TRBJ2-6; no firm D call. The CDR3 runs to 14 residues. Trimming left V 8 bases short and J 4 bases short, with 12 bases between. Germline V lookup: CDR1 MDHEN, CDR2 SYDVKM. CDR3 sequence reads: CASRRRTGANVLTF. DNA of the CDR3: TGTGCCAGCCGGAGAAGGACCGGGGCCAACGTCCTGACTTTC. The variable domain in full, completed from reference TRBV28 and TRBJ2-6, reads DVKVTQSSRYLVKRTGEKVFLECVQDMDHENMFWYRQDPGLGLRLIYFSYDVKMKEKGDIPEGYSVSREKKERFSLILESASTNQTSMYLCASRRRTGANVLTFGAGSRLTVL.

This clonotype has just a few counts. The gene calls are TRBV6-2 or TRBV6-3 and TRBJ2-1, with 13 bases aligning to TRBD2. The CDR3 covers 16 residues. CDR1 is MNHEY and CDR2 is SVGEGT in the germline V gene. J lost 4 bases, V lost 4 bases, and 4 bases had no gene match. The CDR3 DNA reads as TGTGCCAGCAGTTCCTGGACTAGCGGGGGATACAATGAGCAGTTCTTC. Translation: CASSSWTSGGYNEQFF.

J is TRBJ2-7 and V is TRBV20-1; the match to TRBD2 covers 7 bases. This CDR3 is 13 amino acids long. CDR1 DFQATT and CDR2 SNEGSKA come from the germline V gene (reference sequence). The junction had 7 bases not matched to a gene; V was cut back by 6 bases and J by 2 bases. CDR3 coding DNA: TGCAGTGCCCTCGAGCGGGAAACCTACGAGCAGTACTTC. Translating it yields CSALERETYEQYF.

V gene TRBV14 combines with J gene TRBJ2-1, with 10 bases identical to TRBD1. CDR3 length: 14 amino acids. V lost 4 bases and J lost 6; bases outside the gene matches: 3. The V gene's germline CDR1 is SGHDN and CDR2 FVKESK. CDR3 nucleotides: TGTGCCAGCAGCCTGGACAGGGGGGCCAATGAGCAGTTCTTC. It yields the protein CASSLDRGANEQFF.

This chain links TRBV20-1 with TRBJ2-5; 7 nucleotides match TRBD1. J was trimmed by 6 bases and V by 6 bases; bases with no gene match: 13. Germline V lookup: CDR1 DFQATT, CDR2 SNEGSKA (reference sequence). The CDR3 is made up of 14 amino acids. CDR3 in DNA: TGCAGTGCGACCGGACCACAGGGGCCGAAGACCCAGTACTTC. Protein sequence: CSATGPQGPKTQYF.